Below, 25 T cell receptor beta chains from the same sample are listed, as sequenced in a study of beta chain features in type 1 diabetes. Since all of the isolated RNA was reverse transcribed, expressed TCRB transcripts were what got sequenced. Measured with immunoSEQ multiplex PCR; TCRdb has only the in-frame clones, and not every one. The table lists 200,000 to 250,000 clones, roughly a tenth of them singletons. The sequencing sample was made of central memory CD4+ T cells from blood. Receptors originate from a man aged 18 to 30 in good health.

This clone was observed many times. The chain is built from TRBV29-1 and TRBJ2-7, with D perhaps matching TRBD2 (5 bases). From germline, CDR1 is SQVTM and CDR2 ANQGSEA. The CDR3 loop spans 12 amino acids. V shed 6 bases and J shed 5 bases, with 14 bases lying between them. This CDR3 reads CSVRTEGNEQYF. CDR3 coding DNA: TGCAGCGTCCGAACCGAGGGAAACGAGCAGTACTTC.

This clone was seen repeatedly, ten times or more. CDR3 coding DNA: TGTGCCAGCCGCCCCCGGGACGGCGCTTTGGAGCAGTACTTC. It yields the protein CASRPRDGALEQYF. The chain employs TRBV27 and TRBJ2-7; perhaps D is TRBD1 or TRBD2 (5 bases each). The CDR3 runs to 14 residues. CDR1 is MNHEY and CDR2 is SMNVEV in the germline V gene (reference sequence). The V and J ends lost 8 bases and 7 bases respectively, with 21 bases between them.

The J gene is TRBJ1-2, the V gene TRBV29-1; no reliable D call. The germline V gene has CDR1 SQVTM and CDR2 ANQGSEA. Trimming cost V 4 bases and J 0 bases, with 6 bases left between them. This CDR3 has 12 residues. The CDR3 DNA follows: TGCAGCGTTGCCGGAGCTAACTATGGCTACACCTTC. This encodes CSVAGANYGYTF.

In regard to this clone: Other nucleotide sequences in the sample specify the same CDR3. The chain couples TRBV29-1 to TRBJ2-7, with 7 bases that match TRBD1. This CDR3 contains 11 residues. Germline assignment: CDR1 SQVTM and CDR2 ANQGSEA. V gave up 6 bases and J gave up 4 bases; unmatched junction bases: 3. The CDR3 sequence: CSVSRGYEQYF. CDR3 DNA sequence: TGCAGCGTAAGCAGGGGGTACGAGCAGTACTTC.

This clone was counted between two and nine times. The chain couples TRBV5-4 to TRBJ2-5; D might be TRBD1 or TRBD2, each matching 5 bases. CDR1 and CDR2 (germline): SGHNT, YYREEE (reference sequence). The CDR3 covers 13 residues. Trimming removed 2 bases at V and 5 bases at J, with 10 bases between. In DNA form, the CDR3 reads TGTGCCAGCAGCTTAGGGGAGAAGGAGACCCAGTACTTC. The encoded protein is CASSLGEKETQYF.

The chain combines TRBV9 with TRBJ1-1, with a tentative D call TRBD1 (6 bases). The CDR3 contains 15 residues. Germline V gene lookup returns CDR1 SGDLS and CDR2 YYNGEE. V lost 0 bases, J lost 3 bases, and 12 bases lay in between. Here the CDR3 reads CASSVGRGTDTEAFF. CDR3 DNA: TGTGCCAGCAGCGTAGGAAGGGGGACGGACACTGAAGCTTTCTTT.

The chain joins TRBV7-9 to TRBJ1-4, with unresolved D. The V end lost 3 bases, the J end lost 5 bases, and 1 base lay between the germline ends. The CDR3 covers 11 residues. The germline V gene has CDR1 SEHNR and CDR2 FQNEAQ (reference sequence). CDR3 in DNA: TGTGCCAGCAGCTTGAATGAAAAACTGTTTTTT. Translating gives CASSLNEKLFF.

This clone was detected ten times or more. The chain employs TRBV30 and TRBJ2-4; the D is unclear. The CDR3 is 13 amino acids. Trimming took 5 bases from V and 2 from J, leaving 10 bases between them. Germline V gene data show CDR1 as GTSNPN and CDR2 as SVGIG (reference sequence). Here the CDR3 reads CAWEGNTKNIQYF. In nucleotides, the CDR3 is TGTGCCTGGGAAGGGAATACCAAAAACATTCAGTACTTC.

The rearrangement links TRBV19 to TRBJ2-7, with TRBD1 identical over 7 bases. The V and J ends lost 5 bases and 0 bases, in that order; junction bases with no gene match: 4. CDR1 and CDR2 from the germline V gene are LNHDA and SQIVND (reference sequence). The CDR3 runs to 14 residues. The CDR3 coding sequence is TGTGCCAGTAGTTCACGGGACAGCTCCTACGAGCAGTACTTC. It translates to CASSSRDSSYEQYF.

The V call is TRBV9, the J call TRBJ2-3, with D perhaps given as TRBD1 or TRBD2 (6 bases each). Germline assignment: CDR1 SGDLS and CDR2 YYNGEE. V lost 4 bases, J lost 4 bases, and 16 bases lay in between. The CDR3 loop spans 15 amino acids. CDR3 region: CASSRRGDGADTQYF. The CDR3 DNA reads as TGTGCCAGCAGCCGTAGGGGGGATGGGGCAGATACGCAGTATTTT. The entire variable domain, with the rest obtained from reference TRBV9 and TRBJ2-3, is as follows: DSGVTQTPKHLITATGQRVTLRCSPRSGDLSVYWYQQSLDQGLQFLIQYYNGEERAKGNILERFSAQQFPDLHSELNLSSLELGDSALYFCASSRRGDGADTQYFGPGTRLTVL.

This clone showed up just a few times. The chain is built from TRBV7-9 and TRBJ2-2; D tentatively reads TRBD1 or TRBD2 (5 bases each). Trimming cost V 1 base and J 5 bases, with 11 bases left between them. CDR3 length: 15 residues. Germline V gene sequence: CDR1 SEHNR, CDR2 FQNEAQ (reference sequence). CDR3 protein: CASSLGQGETGELFF. The CDR3, as DNA: TGTGCCAGCAGCTTAGGCCAGGGAGAGACCGGGGAGCTGTTTTTT.

This clone appeared a few times. The chain uses TRBV10-3 and TRBJ1-1; maybe TRBD1 (5 bases). The CDR3 contains 15 residues. V gave up 5 bases and J gave up 0 bases, with 13 bases separating them. Germline CDR1 and CDR2: ENHRY and SYGVKD. DNA of the CDR3: TGTGCCATCAGTCAACAGGATGTCATGAACACTGAAGCTTTCTTT. The encoded protein is CAISQQDVMNTEAFF.

The table lists this clone with a few counts. The V call is TRBV5-1, the J call TRBJ2-5; a weak D match, TRBD1 (5 bases). This CDR3 has 15 residues. Germline CDR1 SGHRS, CDR2 YFSETQ. The germline V and J ends were trimmed by 5 bases and 4 bases, with 18 bases remaining between them. CDR3 DNA sequence: TGCGCCAGCAGACAGACAGAAACCCGAGGAGAGACCCAGTACTTC. This translates into CASRQTETRGETQYF. Supplemented by reference TRBV5-1 and TRBJ2-5, the full variable domain reads KAGVTQTPRYLIKTRGQQVTLSCSPISGHRSVSWYQQTPGQGLQFLFEYFSETQRNKGNFPGRFSGRQFSNSRSEMNVSTLELGDSALYLCASRQTETRGETQYFGPGTRLLVL.

This sequence joins TRBV4-1 and TRBJ2-2; 7 bases align to TRBD2. The germline CDR1 and CDR2 sequences are MGHRA and YSYEKL. This CDR3 spans 17 amino acids. The V gene end was trimmed by 2 bases and the J gene end by 0 bases; junction bases not matched to a gene: 6. The CDR3 is CASSQFGGRANTGELFF. DNA for the CDR3: TGCGCCAGCAGCCAATTCGGAGGGAGGGCGAACACCGGGGAGCTGTTTTTT.

This clone was counted a few times. This sequence joins TRBV29-1 and TRBJ2-7, with 7 bases lining up with TRBD2. V dropped 7 bases and J dropped 2; count of bases not matched to a gene: 11. There are 14 residues in the CDR3. The germline V gene has CDR1 SQVTM and CDR2 ANQGSEA. The CDR3 DNA sequence: TGCAGCGGCCGTCGTAGCGGGTCGACCTACGAGCAGTACTTC. Its protein is CSGRRSGSTYEQYF.

This clone was observed a handful of times. The chain employs TRBV29-1 and TRBJ2-7; D is ambiguous. In germline, CDR1 is SQVTM, CDR2 ANQGSEA. V was pared by 4 bases and J by 4 bases, with 11 bases between. CDR3 length: 12 amino acids. CDR3 sequence (DNA): TGCAGCGTTGTCATGGGGAATTACGAGCAGTACTTC. Translation: CSVVMGNYEQYF.

This chain links TRBV7-3 with TRBJ1-1; D gene uncertain. CDR1 and CDR2 from the germline V gene are SGHTA and FQGTGA. V lost 2 bases to trimming and J lost 4 bases, with 11 bases between them. The CDR3 consists of 14 residues. The CDR3 protein is CASSLSPEGTEAFF. The CDR3 coding sequence is TGTGCCAGCAGCTTATCCCCTGAAGGCACTGAAGCTTTCTTT.

V and J are TRBV6-1 and TRBJ1-5, with a tentative D call TRBD1 (5 bases). CDR3 length: 15 residues. Trimming cost V 0 bases and J 3 bases, with 9 bases left between them. Per germline, CDR1 MNHNS and CDR2 SASEGT. The CDR3 loop is CASSEATANNQPQHF. The DNA of the CDR3 is TGTGCCAGCAGTGAAGCGACAGCTAACAATCAGCCCCAGCATTTT.

This clone appeared many times. The genes are TRBV28 and TRBJ2-5; 10 bases are a match to TRBD2. The CDR3 loop spans 17 amino acids. CDR1 and CDR2 from the germline V gene are MDHEN and SYDVKM. The junction had 12 bases not matched to a gene; V was cut back by 7 bases and J by 1 base. The CDR3 bases are TGTGCCAGCACCGCGGGACTAGCGAGAGGGAGCCAAGAGACCCAGTACTTC. This encodes CASTAGLARGSQETQYF.

The chain uses TRBV6-6 and TRBJ1-1; possible D gene TRBD1, 5 bases. The germline V and J ends were trimmed by 2 bases and 6 bases, with 10 bases remaining between them. This CDR3 has 13 amino acids. Germline lookup yields CDR1 MNHNY and CDR2 SVGAGI (reference sequence). The DNA for the CDR3 is TGTGCCAGCAGTTACCAGCGGGGCTCTGAAGCTTTCTTT. Translation gives CASSYQRGSEAFF.

This rearrangement joins TRBV7-8 to TRBJ2-1; 9 positions match TRBD1. The germline V gene has CDR1 SGHVS and CDR2 FQNEAQ. The CDR3 consists of 16 residues. The J segment lost 1 base and the V segment lost 5 bases, leaving 6 bases of the junction unmatched. CDR3 in amino acids: CASSPGTGKSYNEQFF. CDR3 nucleotides: TGTGCCAGCAGCCCCGGGACAGGGAAATCCTACAATGAGCAGTTCTTC.

The V call is TRBV5-4, the J call TRBJ2-1; D uncertain. Trimming took 4 bases from V and 5 from J, leaving 13 bases between them. The CDR3 is 14 amino acids. Germline V gene sequence: CDR1 SGHNT, CDR2 YYREEE (reference sequence). CDR3 in amino acids: CASSNPFKDNEQFF. CDR3 bases: TGTGCCAGCAGCAACCCCTTCAAGGACAATGAGCAGTTCTTC.

V and J are TRBV9 and TRBJ1-5; D is uncertain. The germline V gene encodes CDR1 SGDLS and CDR2 YYNGEE. The CDR3 covers 12 residues. V was cut by 0 bases and J by 7 bases, with 5 bases left in between. The CDR3 spells CASSVEGQPQHF. The CDR3 DNA reads TGTGCCAGCAGCGTAGAAGGGCAGCCCCAGCATTTT.

This clone was seen more than once but under ten times. This chain joins TRBV4-3 and TRBJ2-1; 11 bases agree with TRBD1. There are 16 residues in the CDR3. Germline V lookup: CDR1 LGHNA, CDR2 YSLEER. J lost 10 bases, V lost 0 bases, and 8 bases had no gene match. CDR3 in amino acids: CASSQDEGQGVGEQFF. The DNA of the CDR3 is TGCGCCAGCAGCCAAGATGAGGGACAGGGGGTCGGAGAGCAGTTCTTC.

The chain carries TRBV4-3 and TRBJ2-7, with D uncertain. The CDR3 runs to 15 residues. With 1 base removed from V and 0 bases from J, the gap between germline ends came to 10 bases. CDR1 is LGHNA and CDR2 is YSLEER in the germline V gene. The DNA of the CDR3 is TGCGCCAGCAGCCAAGGACCGTCGGGCTCCTACGAGCAGTACTTC. This gives the protein CASSQGPSGSYEQYF.